This TCR beta chain is drawn from a study of blood T cells in healthy people across ages (dated by TCRdb to between 2014 and 2017). With regard to the full study: Template switching captured roughly one uniquely barcoded TCR beta cDNA molecule per two T cells in model experiments. To track age-related changes in TCR beta repertoire diversity, the study relied on deep sequencing normalized with unique cDNA molecular identifiers. Four age groups were formed from the donors: young (average about 17 years), middle-aged (more than 35), aged (roughly 59) and long-lived (82). To avoid experimental bias, donors of different ages were spread randomly across the sequencing lanes. Two additional independent replicas of 1 million unique cDNA reads from the same blood draw were analyzed for two donors (one aged 18 to 29 and one aged 80 or older). On the study overall, not on this receptor specifically: Estimates of total diversity from one million sequenced T cells were regarded as lower bounds and underestimates. A strong correlation was found between observed TCR beta diversity and the percentage of naive T cells measured by flow cytometry. Observed TCR beta diversity per million T cells fell roughly linearly with age, and a significant reduction was already apparent by age around 40. Donor CMV infection status was unknown, potentially confounding age-related changes in expanded clonotypes. The long-lived group showed more naive CD4+ T cells, fewer expanded clones and increased TCR diversity than the aged group, suggesting age selection. Because profiling used bulk unsorted PBMCs, naive and antigen-experienced compartments could not be compared conclusively.

Libraries were constructed by 5' RACE. TCRdb shows the sequencer as Illumina HiSeq 2500. The second PCR ran for about 6 to 12 cycles and used a J-beta primer mix along with a sample-barcoded 5' primer. A unique molecular identifier was introduced onto each TCR beta cDNA molecule by a template-switch 5' adaptor carrying 12 random nucleotides. Each sample yielded at least 2.5 million CDR3-containing paired-end reads. First-strand cDNA was synthesized from all RNA with the Mint cDNA synthesis kit, primed by a TRBC-specific oligonucleotide. Following uracil-DNA glycosylase treatment, all cDNA underwent a first 18-cycle PCR with the universal primers M1SS and BC2_uni_R. Regarding the original processing steps: For normalization, 1 million high-quality reads, each with a distinct molecular identifier, were randomly selected from each sample. Reads with shared molecular identifiers were discarded instead of being binned into consensus sequences. MiTCR, with a Q25 quality threshold and the strictest error-elimination algorithm, was used for CDR3 identification, clonotype clustering and error correction. A nonparametric unseen species model using Euler transformation provided a lower-bound estimate of total TCR beta diversity. TCRdb trimmed the raw reads at Q25, called clones with MiXCR and kept productive beta chains. Entries that share a CDR3 protein sequence are merged under the most common genes and DNA. TCRdb's processing, not the study's, gives the V and J calls here. The sample profile shows hundreds of thousands of distinct CDR3 sequences; nearly 60% of them were found once. Roughly 22% of the sample rests with the top ten.

CDR1 and CDR2 are read off the germline V gene as SNHLY and FYNNEI. Including cysteine and phenylalanine, the CDR3 has 14 amino acids. CDR3 DNA is the only sequence kept; it has 42 bases, read in frame from the first base. The donors were 40 or so Caucasian individuals from Russia, aged 6 to 90 years, who were systemically healthy. Around 9.9 milliliters of peripheral blood were collected from each donor into EDTA-treated Vacutainer tubes. PBMCs were isolated by Ficoll-Paque density-gradient centrifugation, with at least 6 million obtained per sample. Total RNA, at least 5 micrograms per sample, was extracted from PBMCs with Trizol reagent. For every donor, an aliquot of PBMCs went through flow cytometry to measure the percentages of naive CD45RAhigh/CD27high T cells. Concerning this clonotype: No antigen is known for it. Per-nucleotide qualities are absent, and no much larger clonotype sits a single base away.

The sequence links TRBV2 to TRBJ2-1; a tentative D call is TRBD2 (6 bases match). The better agreement between TRBJ2-7 and the DNA end casts doubt on the J call. This receptor was taken from a man aged 25-40 years in good health. Material for sequencing was blood. The CDR3 amino acid sequence is: CASSARTNYNEQYF. The DNA sequence follows: TGTGCCAGCAGTGCCCGGACTAATTACAATGAGCAGTACTTC.